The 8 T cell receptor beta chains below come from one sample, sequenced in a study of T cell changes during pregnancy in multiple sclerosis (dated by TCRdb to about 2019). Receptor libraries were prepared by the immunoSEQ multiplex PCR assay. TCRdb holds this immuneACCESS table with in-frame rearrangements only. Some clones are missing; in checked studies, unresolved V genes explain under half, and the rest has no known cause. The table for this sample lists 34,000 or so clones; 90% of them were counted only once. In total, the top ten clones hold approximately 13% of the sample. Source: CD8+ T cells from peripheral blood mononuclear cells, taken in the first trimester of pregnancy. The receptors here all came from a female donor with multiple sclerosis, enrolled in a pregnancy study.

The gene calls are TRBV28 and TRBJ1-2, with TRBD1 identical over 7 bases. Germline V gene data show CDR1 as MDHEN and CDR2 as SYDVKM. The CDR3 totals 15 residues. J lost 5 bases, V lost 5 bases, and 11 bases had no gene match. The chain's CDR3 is CASSLEGQRFYGYTF. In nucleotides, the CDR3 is TGTGCCAGCAGTCTCGAGGGACAGCGCTTTTATGGCTACACCTTC.

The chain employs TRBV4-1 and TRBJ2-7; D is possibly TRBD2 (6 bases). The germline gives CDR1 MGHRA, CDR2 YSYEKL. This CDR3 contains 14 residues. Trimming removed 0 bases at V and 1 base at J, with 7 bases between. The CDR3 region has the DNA TGCGCCAGCAGCCAAGATGGGACTTCCTACGAGCAGTACTTC. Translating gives CASSQDGTSYEQYF.

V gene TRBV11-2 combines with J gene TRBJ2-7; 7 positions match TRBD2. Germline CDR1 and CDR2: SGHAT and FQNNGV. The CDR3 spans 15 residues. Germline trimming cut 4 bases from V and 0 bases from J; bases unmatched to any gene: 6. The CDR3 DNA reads TGTGCCAGCAGCTCCCACAGCGGGACCTCCTACGAGCAGTACTTC. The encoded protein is CASSSHSGTSYEQYF.

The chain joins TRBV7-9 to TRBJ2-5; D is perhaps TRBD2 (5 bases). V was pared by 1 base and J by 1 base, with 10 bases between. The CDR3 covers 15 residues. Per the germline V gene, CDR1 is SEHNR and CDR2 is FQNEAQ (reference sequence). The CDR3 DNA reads TGTGCCAGCAGCTTAGTAGAGGGATTCCAAGAGACCCAGTACTTC. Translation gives CASSLVEGFQETQYF.

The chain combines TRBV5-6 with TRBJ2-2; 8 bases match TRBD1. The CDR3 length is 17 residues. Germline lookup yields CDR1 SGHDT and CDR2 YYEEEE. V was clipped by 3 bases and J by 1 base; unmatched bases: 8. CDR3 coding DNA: TGTGCCAGCAGCTCAGCCGTACAGGGGGTGAACACCGGGGAGCTGTTTTTT. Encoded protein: CASSSAVQGVNTGELFF.

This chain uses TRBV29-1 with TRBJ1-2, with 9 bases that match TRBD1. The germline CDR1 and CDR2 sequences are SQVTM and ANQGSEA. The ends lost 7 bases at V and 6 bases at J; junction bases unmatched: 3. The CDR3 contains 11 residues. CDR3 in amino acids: CSAQGAHGYTF. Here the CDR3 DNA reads TGCAGCGCACAGGGGGCCCATGGCTACACCTTC.

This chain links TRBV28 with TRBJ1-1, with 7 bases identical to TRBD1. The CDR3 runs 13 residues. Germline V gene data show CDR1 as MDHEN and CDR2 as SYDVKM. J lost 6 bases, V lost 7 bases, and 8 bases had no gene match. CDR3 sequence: CASIPRDSPEAFF. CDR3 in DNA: TGTGCCAGCATCCCCCGGGACAGTCCTGAAGCTTTCTTT.

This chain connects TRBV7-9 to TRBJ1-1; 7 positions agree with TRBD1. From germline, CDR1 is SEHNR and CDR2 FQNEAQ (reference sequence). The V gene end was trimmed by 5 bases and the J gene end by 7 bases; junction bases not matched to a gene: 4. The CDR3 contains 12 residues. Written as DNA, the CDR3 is TGTGCCAGCAGCCGACAGGGAGTTGAAGCTTTCTTT. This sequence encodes CASSRQGVEAFF.